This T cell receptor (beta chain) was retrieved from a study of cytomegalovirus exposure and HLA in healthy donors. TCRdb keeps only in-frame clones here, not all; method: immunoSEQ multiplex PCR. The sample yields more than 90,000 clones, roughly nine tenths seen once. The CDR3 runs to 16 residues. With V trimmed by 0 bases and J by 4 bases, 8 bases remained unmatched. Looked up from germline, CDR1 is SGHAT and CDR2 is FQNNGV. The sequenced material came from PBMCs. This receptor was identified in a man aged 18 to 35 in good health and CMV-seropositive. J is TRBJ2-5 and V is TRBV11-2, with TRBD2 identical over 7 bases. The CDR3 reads CASSLDGGGLGETQYF. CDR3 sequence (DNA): TGTGCCAGCAGCTTAGACGGGGGAGGGCTCGGAGAGACCCAGTACTTC.